The rows below give T cell receptor beta chains drawn from one sample of a study of CD8 T cells in Susac syndrome. TCRdb used MiXCR to reprocess the immunoSEQ multiplex PCR reads, holding one entry per CDR3 protein. The data contain 100,000 or so distinct CDR3 sequences, around 90% of them singletons. The sequenced material came from CD4+ T cells from PBMCs. The receptor source for this set is a human donor in good health. CDR3s include the opening cysteine and the closing phenylalanine or tryptophan. A D gene is named only where the DNA matches it firmly. Size tells how often a clone was seen (once, few, many) or the class of an expanded clone, and some rows leave it out.

v_call	d_call	clone_size	j_call	cdr3_nt	cdr3_aa
TRBV7-8	TRBD2	NA	TRBJ2-5	TGTGCCAGCAGCCCGCTGAGGGCGGGAGAAGGGGAGACCCAGTACTTC	CASSPLRAGEGETQYF
TRBV7-3	TRBD1	once	TRBJ2-1	TGTGCCAGCAGCTTATTCTCAGGGGACAGGGGCTTGGGGGATGAGCAGTTCTTC	CASSLFSGDRGLGDEQFF
TRBV2	TRBD1	once	TRBJ1-1	TGTGCCAGCATCCGGGACAGGGGCACTGAAGCTTTCTTT	CASIRDRGTEAFF
TRBV2	NA	NA	TRBJ1-4	TGTGCCAGCAGCCAGGGACGGACTAATGAAAAACTGTTTTTT	CASSQGRTNEKLFF
TRBV6-5	NA	NA	TRBJ1-2	TGTGCCACCCGGAGGGGAGACTACACCTTC	CATRRGDYTF
TRBV3-1	TRBD2	once	TRBJ2-1	TGTGCCAGCAGCCCCCGGACTAGCGGGCAGTACAATGAGCAGTTCTTC	CASSPRTSGQYNEQFF
TRBV4-3	NA	NA	TRBJ1-4	TGCGCCAGCAGCCAAGGTCTAATCCGGGGACGGGAAAAACTGTTTTTT	CASSQGLIRGREKLFF
TRBV12-3/TRBV12-4	NA	NA	TRBJ2-7	TGTGCCAGCAAACCGCCGGGGGGCCACTACGAGCAGTACTTC	CASKPPGGHYEQYF
TRBV18	NA	NA	TRBJ2-1	TGTGCCAGCTCACCACGGGCAGTGCTCGGGGAGCAGTTCTTC	CASSPRAVLGEQFF
TRBV7-9	NA	once	TRBJ2-4	TGTGCCAGCAGCTCCTCGGAAAACATTCAGTACTTC	CASSSSENIQYF
TRBV18	NA	NA	TRBJ1-1	TGTGCCAGCTCACCAACAGGGCAACTGCTGAACACTGAAGCTTTCTTT	CASSPTGQLLNTEAFF
TRBV20-1	TRBD1	NA	TRBJ1-1	TGCAGTGCTAGGCAGGGGTCAGGGGGGACTGAAGCTTTCTTT	CSARQGSGGTEAFF
TRBV25-1	NA	NA	TRBJ1-1	TGTGCCAGCAGTGACTCCATAGGGCACACTGAAGCTTTCTTT	CASSDSIGHTEAFF
TRBV15	NA	NA	TRBJ1-5	TGTGCCACCAGCAGAGAAACTGGTGGGGGCAATCAGCCCCAGCATTTT	CATSRETGGGNQPQHF
TRBV23-1	NA	NA	TRBJ1-4	TGCGCCAGCAGTCAGTCGCCTAATGGGAAAAAAGGGGCAACTAATGAAAAACTGTTTTTT	CASSQSPNGKKGATNEKLFF
TRBV29-1	NA	NA	TRBJ1-1	TGCAGTGGGAGGGCGTCGAACACTGAAGCTTTCTTT	CSGRASNTEAFF
TRBV20-1	NA	NA	TRBJ1-5	TGCAGTGCTAGCTGGACTCCGGATGTTAGCAATCAGCCCCAGCATTTT	CSASWTPDVSNQPQHF
TRBV9	NA	NA	TRBJ1-2	TGTGCCAGCAGCGTAGATCCAGGCCTCGATGGCTACACCTTC	CASSVDPGLDGYTF
TRBV11-2	NA	NA	TRBJ2-3	TGTGCCAGCAGCTGGGGACCAATGACTACCCCAACAGATACGCAGTATTTT	CASSWGPMTTPTDTQYF
TRBV7-9	NA	NA	TRBJ1-2	TGTGCCAGCAGCTTAGCGCGACGGATAAATAACTATGGCTACACCTTC	CASSLARRINNYGYTF
TRBV5-1	NA	NA	TRBJ2-3	TGCGCCAGCAGCGTGGACAGTATTAGCACAGATACGCAGTATTTT	CASSVDSISTDTQYF
TRBV6-6	NA	few	TRBJ2-6	TGTGCCAGCAGTTACGTGGGTGCTGGGGCCAACGTCCTGACTTTC	CASSYVGAGANVLTF
TRBV29-1	TRBD2	NA	TRBJ2-1	TGCAGCGTTGCCGGGACTAGCGGGGGGCTCCGGGAGCAGTTCTTC	CSVAGTSGGLREQFF
TRBV3-1	NA	NA	TRBJ1-1	TGTGCCAGCAGCCACACAGGGGAAGCTTTCTTT	CASSHTGEAFF
TRBV3-1	NA	once	TRBJ1-1	TGTGCCAGCAGCCAAGGGGGAGGGAACACTGAAGCTTTCTTT	CASSQGGGNTEAFF
TRBV27	NA	NA	TRBJ1-2	TGTGCCAGCAGTTTATCGATGGGTGAAGGGCCGAACTATGGCTACACCTTC	CASSLSMGEGPNYGYTF
TRBV4-3	NA	NA	TRBJ1-5	TGCGCCAGCAGCCAATTACCGCCAGGTCAGCCCCAGCATTTT	CASSQLPPGQPQHF
TRBV2	TRBD1	NA	TRBJ2-7	TGTGCCAGCAGTGAATTTCGCGGGACAGGGTCACACGAGCAGTACTTC	CASSEFRGTGSHEQYF
TRBV3-1	NA	NA	TRBJ1-2	TGTGCCAGCAGCCAAGATCCTGGGGCCAGGGGCGGCGGCTACACCTTC	CASSQDPGARGGGYTF
TRBV7-8	NA	once	TRBJ2-4	TGTGCCAGCAGCTTAGCAGGGATGGGCAAAAACATTCAGTACTTC	CASSLAGMGKNIQYF
TRBV12-3/TRBV12-4	NA	NA	TRBJ2-7	TGTGCCAGCAGTGTTTCAAGATCCCCCTCCTACGAGCAGTACTTC	CASSVSRSPSYEQYF
TRBV29-1	TRBD2	once	TRBJ2-5	TGCAGCGTGGGGGTGGGACTAGCATACGAGACCCAGTACTTC	CSVGVGLAYETQYF
TRBV5-5	TRBD1	NA	TRBJ1-5	TGTGCCAGCAGCAGGACAGGGCCCACCAATCAGCCCCAGCATTTT	CASSRTGPTNQPQHF
TRBV9	NA	NA	TRBJ1-4	TGTGCCAGCAGCCTGGGACAAGGTGAAAAACTGTTTTTT	CASSLGQGEKLFF
TRBV5-1	TRBD1	NA	TRBJ2-7	TGCGCCAGCAGCTCATCCACAGGGGGGAGTTACTACGAGCAGTACTTC	CASSSSTGGSYYEQYF
TRBV19	TRBD1	NA	TRBJ2-7	TGTGCCAGTACTTCTGGGGACAGGGAGCCCTACGAGCAGTACTTC	CASTSGDREPYEQYF
TRBV5-6	TRBD1	NA	TRBJ2-7	TGTGCCAGCAGCTTACCCGGGACAGGGTCCCGTTCCGACGAGCAGTACTTC	CASSLPGTGSRSDEQYF
TRBV5-1	NA	NA	TRBJ1-1	TGCGCCAGCAGCTTGGCAGGGGCCGCGGACCGAGAAGCTTTCTTT	CASSLAGAADREAFF
TRBV6-5	TRBD1	NA	TRBJ2-1	TGTGCCAGCAGTTACAATCAGGGGGCCACCGGGCAGTTCTTC	CASSYNQGATGQFF
TRBV5-6	NA	NA	TRBJ2-1	TGTGCCAGCAGCTTGGATACAGGGCCCTCCTACAATGAGCAGTTCTTC	CASSLDTGPSYNEQFF
TRBV3-1	NA	NA	TRBJ2-3	TGTGCCAGCAGCGAGTACCTGGGGAGGGGGCTTGGTACGCAGTATTTT	CASSEYLGRGLGTQYF
TRBV27	NA	NA	TRBJ2-2	TGTGCCAGCGGTTGGGTTGATAATTGGGGTCGGGATGAGCTGTTTTTT	CASGWVDNWGRDELFF
TRBV4-3	NA	NA	TRBJ1-6	TGCGCCAGCAGCCAAGACACCCGGCGCGCACCCCTCCACTTT	CASSQDTRRAPLHF
TRBV19	TRBD1	NA	TRBJ1-1	TGTGCCAGTCTCCCGGGACAGCTAAACACTGAAGCTTTCTTT	CASLPGQLNTEAFF
TRBV4-3	NA	NA	TRBJ1-1	TGCGCCAGCAGCCAAGATTCTGGATGGGACACTGAAGCTTTCTTT	CASSQDSGWDTEAFF
TRBV15	NA	NA	TRBJ1-2	TGTGCCACCAGCATTCCCAGTAGGGGCCTTGGCTACACCTTC	CATSIPSRGLGYTF
TRBV9	TRBD2	NA	TRBJ2-2	TGTGCCAGCAGCGTAGAACTAGCGGGAGATACCGGGGAGCTGTTTTTT	CASSVELAGDTGELFF
TRBV3-1	TRBD1	NA	TRBJ1-5	TGTGCCAGCAGCCAAGGACAGGGAATCAATCAGCCCCAGCATTTT	CASSQGQGINQPQHF
TRBV28	NA	NA	TRBJ2-3	TGTGCCAGCAGTTTATTAGGTGCGGGCACAGATACGCAGTATTTT	CASSLLGAGTDTQYF
TRBV20-1	TRBD2	NA	TRBJ2-7	TGCAGTGCGGGAGGCCGCGGGAGCTCCTACGAGCAGTACTTC	CSAGGRGSSYEQYF
TRBV5-1	NA	NA	TRBJ2-1	TGCGCCAGCAGCTTGTTGGGGGCATACAATGAGCAGTTCTTC	CASSLLGAYNEQFF
TRBV6-1	NA	NA	TRBJ2-7	TGTGCCAGCAGTGAAACGGCCCGCATCTACGAGCAGTACTTC	CASSETARIYEQYF
TRBV19	TRBD1	once	TRBJ2-7	TGTGCCAGTAACAAACAGGGGGCGGGTACTGAGCAGTACTTC	CASNKQGAGTEQYF
TRBV18	NA	NA	TRBJ2-7	TGTGCCAGCTCACCAACAGGAGGGAACTACGAGCAGTACTTC	CASSPTGGNYEQYF